This T cell receptor (beta chain) was recovered during a study of T-cell memory formation after mild COVID-19. J lost 6 bases, V lost 1 base, and 5 bases had no gene match. The CDR3 covers 15 residues. Per germline, CDR1 SGHTA and CDR2 FQGNSA. The 5'RACE method, run with constant-segment primers, produced TCR alpha and TCR beta cDNA libraries (carrying sample barcodes and UMIs). TCRdb redid the calling of the 5' RACE reads with MiXCR, one entry per CDR3 protein. The sample includes about 130,000 distinct CDR3 sequences, 17% of them seen just once. The TCR was taken from a man between 18 and 29 years old who had mild COVID-19 (a few samples of this study predate the infection). Cell type and time point are not known. The source material was PBMCs or a T cell subset sorted from them (not recorded which). The chain employs TRBV7-2 and TRBJ2-3, with 9 nucleotides matching TRBD2. The CDR3 sequence: CASSLVGTSSDTQYF. The CDR3 DNA is TGTGCCAGCAGCTTAGTAGGGACTAGCAGCGATACGCAGTATTTT.